The 10 T cell receptor beta chains below all came from one sample that was sequenced in a study of T cells after yellow fever vaccination. TCRdb re-analysed the 5' RACE reads in MiXCR, keeping a single row per CDR3 protein. The sample lists 300,000 to 350,000 distinct CDR3 sequences, 3% to 4.5% seen once, with approximately 24% in the top ten. Here the sequenced sample was PBMCs, taken 5 days after the yellow fever booster vaccination. Receptor source: a young man who received the YFV17D yellow fever vaccine.

The rearrangement joins TRBV4-3 to TRBJ1-2; tentative D call: TRBD1 (6 bases). In germline, CDR1 is LGHNA, CDR2 YSLEER. CDR3 size: 15 residues. Trimming shortened V by 0 bases and J by 9 bases, and 17 bases separated the two germline ends. CDR3 protein: CASSQDPGARGRYTF. DNA of the CDR3: TGCGCCAGCAGCCAAGACCCGGGGGCGCGAGGTCGCTACACCTTC.

At least ten counts were recorded for this clonotype. The chain has TRBV4-3 and TRBJ2-3; 13 nucleotides agree with TRBD2. This CDR3 comprises 17 residues. From germline, CDR1 is LGHNA and CDR2 YSLEER. The V and J ends lost 4 bases and 2 bases, in that order; junction bases with no gene match: 6. The CDR3 loop reads CASSLRLAGGPTDTQYF. As DNA, the CDR3 is TGCGCCAGCAGCCTCAGACTAGCGGGGGGCCCCACAGATACGCAGTATTTT.

The sample holds a few counts of this clonotype. The chain couples TRBV5-1 to TRBJ2-3; 7 nucleotides agree with TRBD1. The germline V gene has CDR1 SGHRS and CDR2 YFSETQ. This CDR3 comprises 13 residues. The junction had 9 bases not matched to a gene; V was cut back by 9 bases and J by 5 bases. The CDR3 DNA reads as TGCGCCACCTACTTATACAGGGGAGATACGCAGTATTTT. It codes for CATYLYRGDTQYF.

The J gene is TRBJ1-3, the V gene TRBV20-1; unclear D gene. The CDR3 spans 12 residues. Germline CDR1 DFQATT, CDR2 SNEGSKA (reference sequence). Deletions cut 6 bases from V and 8 bases from J, with 14 bases between. This CDR3 is CSATGNVHTIYF. Written as DNA, the CDR3 is TGCAGTGCCACGGGGAATGTCCACACCATATATTTT.

This clonotype was counted between two and nine times. The rearrangement joins TRBV4-3 to TRBJ1-2, with D perhaps TRBD1 (5 bases). CDR1 and CDR2 (germline): LGHNA, YSLEER. The CDR3 is 14 amino acids. V was shortened by 4 bases and J by 6 bases, with 15 bases between the two germline ends. CDR3 residues: CASSLDRGVDGYTF. The CDR3 coding sequence is TGCGCCAGCAGCCTGGACCGGGGGGTGGATGGCTACACCTTC.

The rearrangement joins TRBV6-5 to TRBJ2-5, with unresolved D. V lost 0 bases to trimming and J lost 4 bases, with 12 bases between them. The CDR3 consists of 15 residues. From germline, CDR1 is MNHEY and CDR2 SVGAGI. CDR3 coding DNA: TGTGCCAGCAGTTACTCGGGCTCGACGGGAGAGACCCAGTACTTC. Protein: CASSYSGSTGETQYF.

This clonotype has more than one count but fewer than ten. J is TRBJ2-1 and V is TRBV6-5; perhaps TRBD1 as D (6 bases). The CDR3 spans 16 residues. CDR1 and CDR2 (germline): MNHEY, SVGAGI. Deletions cut 6 bases from V and 3 bases from J, with 18 bases between. The DNA for the CDR3 is TGTGCCAGCAGCCCCTTGGGGACACCGGACTACAATGAGCAGTTCTTC. Translating gives CASSPLGTPDYNEQFF.

This chain joins TRBV7-2 and TRBJ2-5; 14 bases are shared with TRBD2. From germline, CDR1 is SGHTA and CDR2 FQGNSA. The CDR3 covers 18 residues. J gave up 5 bases and V 5 bases, and 13 bases lay outside the gene matches. CDR3 sequence reads: CASSPRLAGGPIGETQYF. The CDR3 DNA is TGTGCCAGCAGCCCGCGACTAGCGGGGGGGCCAATCGGGGAGACCCAGTACTTC.

V is TRBV5-5 and J is TRBJ1-1; the D gene is possibly TRBD1 (6 bases). The ends were cut back, 3 bases at V and 0 bases at J, with 12 bases in the middle. Germline V gene lookup returns CDR1 SGHKS and CDR2 YYEKEE (reference sequence). The CDR3 spans 15 residues. In DNA form, the CDR3 reads TGTGCCAGCAGCTCCGCAGGGGTTATGAACACTGAAGCTTTCTTT. This translates into CASSSAGVMNTEAFF.

This clonotype showed up just a few times. The CDR3 spells CASSRRLAGGIPDTQYF. In DNA, the CDR3 is TGCGCCAGCAGCCGTCGACTAGCGGGGGGGATCCCAGATACGCAGTATTTT. The chain recombines TRBV4-1 with TRBJ2-3; 14 bases map to TRBD2. The J segment lost 4 bases and the V segment lost 4 bases, leaving 7 bases of the junction unmatched. CDR1 and CDR2 (germline): MGHRA, YSYEKL. The CDR3 consists of 17 residues.